This T cell receptor beta chain comes out of a study of T-cell memory formation after mild COVID-19. General study points: Day 37-peaking second-wave clones had unconfirmed SARS-CoV-2 specificity.

The table lists this clonotype with a few counts. As yet, its antigen is unknown. 5'RACE with constant-segment primers yielded barcoded, UMI-tagged TCR alpha and TCR beta cDNA libraries. One entry per CDR3 protein, called by TCRdb with MiXCR from the 5' RACE reads. Of hundreds of thousands of distinct CDR3 sequences in the sample, roughly 13% were seen once. Deletions cut 0 bases from V and 5 bases from J, with 7 bases between. CDR1 is MGHRA, CDR2 YSYEKL, per germline. The CDR3 runs to 13 residues. Material for sequencing was PBMCs or a T cell subset sorted from them (not recorded which). The source of this sequence is a man younger than 30 who had mild COVID-19 (a few samples of this study predate the infection). Cell type and time point are not known. This sequence joins TRBV4-1 and TRBJ1-1; D gene uncertain. CDR3 in amino acids: CASSQDRRTEAFF. The CDR3 bases are TGCGCCAGCAGCCAAGATCGTCGGACTGAAGCTTTCTTT.